The 14 T cell receptor beta chains given below trace back to one sample, sequenced in a study of blood T cell dynamics during melanoma immunotherapy. Data came from immunoSEQ multiplex PCR; TCRdb stores just in-frame clones and leaves some out. Here the sample spans over 9,500 clones, 70% to 90% being singletons. Time point defined: pre-treatment baseline. This specimen consisted of blood, obtained from a patient treated with checkpoint blockade. The receptor source for this set is a human donor with melanoma.

V usage is TRBV28 and J usage is TRBJ2-7; D is uncertain. The CDR3 has 15 residues. Germline CDR1 reads MDHEN; CDR2 reads SYDVKM. Trimming cost V 5 bases and J 0 bases, with 14 bases left between them. This CDR3 reads CASSRETFPSYEQYF. CDR3 coding DNA: TGTGCCAGCAGTAGAGAGACATTCCCCTCCTACGAGCAGTACTTC.

The chain has TRBV7-8 and TRBJ2-1; D remains unclear. Trimming stripped 2 bases from V and 6 bases from J, with 17 bases between. Germline V CDR1 and CDR2: SGHVS, FQNEAQ. The CDR3 is 16 amino acids. The DNA for the CDR3 is TGTGCCAGCAGCTTAACGTTTGGCCTTATGGGCAATGAGCAGTTCTTC. Translated: CASSLTFGLMGNEQFF.

The chain uses TRBV14 and TRBJ1-3; no reliable D call. Germline V gene data show CDR1 as SGHDN and CDR2 as FVKESK. The V end lost 4 bases, the J end lost 4 bases, and 14 bases lay between the germline ends. This CDR3 spans 15 amino acids. In DNA, the CDR3 is TGTGCCAGCAGCCCGCCGGGGTCGGCCGGAAACACCATATATTTT. It is translated as CASSPPGSAGNTIYF.

This clone appeared a few times. This chain uses TRBV6-5 with TRBJ1-2; 9 bases line up with TRBD1. Germline trimming cut 2 bases from V and 8 bases from J; bases unmatched to any gene: 6. The germline V gene encodes CDR1 MNHEY and CDR2 SVGAGI. The CDR3 is 14 amino acids. CDR3 residues: CASSYLGQGNGYTF. In nucleotides, the CDR3 is TGTGCCAGCAGTTACCTGGGACAGGGAAACGGCTACACCTTC.

This chain joins TRBV19 and TRBJ1-4, with 8 bases aligning to TRBD1. The junction had 9 bases not matched to a gene; V was cut back by 9 bases and J by 6 bases. The length of the CDR3 is 14 residues. Germline lookup yields CDR1 LNHDA and CDR2 SQIVND (reference sequence). This CDR3 reads CASRRTGPDEKLFF. The CDR3 bases are TGTGCCAGCCGAAGGACAGGGCCCGATGAAAAACTGTTTTTT.

The V and J genes are TRBV6-6 and TRBJ1-2, with TRBD1 matching 7 bases. This CDR3 contains 14 residues. CDR1 is MNHNY and CDR2 is SVGAGI in the germline V gene (reference sequence). The V gene end was trimmed by 6 bases and the J gene end by 4 bases; junction bases not matched to a gene: 8. The CDR3 region has the DNA TGTGCCAGCAGGCAGACAGGGACAAGCTATGGCTACACCTTC. It specifies CASRQTGTSYGYTF.

This chain links TRBV6-6 with TRBJ2-3; 8 bases match TRBD1. The V segment lost 2 bases and the J segment 4 bases; nucleotides outside the gene matches: 5. Germline CDR1 and CDR2: MNHNY and SVGAGI (reference sequence). The length of the CDR3 is 15 residues. The CDR3 spells CASSYVAGGADTQYF. DNA of the CDR3: TGTGCCAGCAGTTACGTGGCAGGGGGCGCAGATACGCAGTATTTT.

The J gene is TRBJ1-5, the V gene TRBV28, with D maybe TRBD1 (6 bases). Germline-derived CDR1 and CDR2 are MDHEN and SYDVKM. V lost 4 bases to trimming and J lost 4 bases, with 17 bases between them. The CDR3 extends over 16 amino acids. CDR3 in DNA: TGTGCCAGCAGTTCCTCCCGGGGGGGGCTTAATCAGCCCCAGCATTTT. It translates to CASSSSRGGLNQPQHF.

The chain combines TRBV4-1 with TRBJ1-1; 7 bases are shared with TRBD1. Losses at the gene ends were 0 bases for V and 5 bases for J; bases not matched to a gene: 9. Germline CDR1 is MGHRA and CDR2 is YSYEKL. The CDR3 extends over 16 amino acids. CDR3 DNA: TGCGCCAGCAGCCAAGATCTTGGAGGGGGCCGGACTGAAGCTTTCTTT. Translation gives CASSQDLGGGRTEAFF.

The chain employs TRBV5-1 and TRBJ2-3; no clear D gene. The CDR3 runs 14 residues. V lost 0 bases to trimming and J lost 6 bases, with 11 bases between them. Germline loops: CDR1 SGHRS, CDR2 YFSETQ. The DNA of the CDR3 is TGCGCCAGCAGCTTGGAAACCGGCCTCGATACGCAGTATTTT. Protein product: CASSLETGLDTQYF. The full variable domain, its missing parts supplied by reference TRBV5-1 and TRBJ2-3, is KAGVTQTPRYLIKTRGQQVTLSCSPISGHRSVSWYQQTPGQGLQFLFEYFSETQRNKGNFPGRFSGRQFSNSRSEMNVSTLELGDSALYLCASSLETGLDTQYFGPGTRLTVL.

The V call is TRBV28, the J call TRBJ2-1, with 7 positions matching TRBD1. Germline-derived CDR1 and CDR2 are MDHEN and SYDVKM. V shed 5 bases, J shed 6 bases, and the junction held 7 bases outside the gene matches. The length of the CDR3 is 14 residues. CDR3 protein: CASSLGQEANEQFF. CDR3 nucleotide sequence: TGTGCCAGCAGTCTTGGACAGGAGGCCAATGAGCAGTTCTTC.

This rearrangement joins TRBV19 to TRBJ2-6; D gene unclear. CDR1 and CDR2 (germline): LNHDA, SQIVND (reference sequence). The CDR3 has 14 amino acids. With 7 bases removed from V and 0 bases from J, the gap between germline ends came to 7 bases. The CDR3 sequence is CASTRFSGANVLTF. The CDR3 region has the DNA TGTGCCAGTACCAGGTTCTCTGGGGCCAACGTCCTGACTTTC. Using reference TRBV19 and TRBJ2-6 for the parts outside the CDR3, the full variable domain is DGGITQSPKYLFRKEGQNVTLSCEQNLNHDAMYWYRQDPGQGLRLIYYSQIVNDFQKGDIAEGYSVSREKKESFPLTVTSAQKNPTAFYLCASTRFSGANVLTFGAGSRLTVL.

V gene TRBV27 combines with J gene TRBJ1-6; 9 nucleotides line up with TRBD1. V was pared by 10 bases and J by 6 bases, with 4 bases of the junction left unmatched. The CDR3 is made up of 13 amino acids. Germline lookup yields CDR1 MNHEY and CDR2 SMNVEV (reference sequence). The DNA of the CDR3 is TGTGCCACCCAGGACAGGGGTAATTCACCCCTCCACTTT. Amino acids: CATQDRGNSPLHF.

The V gene is TRBV29-1, the J gene TRBJ2-5; perhaps TRBD2 as D (6 bases). The CDR3 is made up of 14 amino acids. Per germline, CDR1 SQVTM and CDR2 ANQGSEA. V was trimmed by 7 bases and J by 2 bases, leaving 17 bases between them. CDR3 sequence: CSAGKGGSQETQYF. In DNA, the CDR3 is TGCAGCGCCGGGAAAGGAGGGTCACAAGAGACCCAGTACTTC. Drawing the rest from reference TRBV29-1 and TRBJ2-5, the complete variable domain is SAVISQKPSRDICQRGTSLTIQCQVDSQVTMMFWYRQQPGQSLTLIATANQGSEATYESGFVIDKFPISRPNLTFSTLTVSNMSPEDSSIYLCSAGKGGSQETQYFGPGTRLLVL.